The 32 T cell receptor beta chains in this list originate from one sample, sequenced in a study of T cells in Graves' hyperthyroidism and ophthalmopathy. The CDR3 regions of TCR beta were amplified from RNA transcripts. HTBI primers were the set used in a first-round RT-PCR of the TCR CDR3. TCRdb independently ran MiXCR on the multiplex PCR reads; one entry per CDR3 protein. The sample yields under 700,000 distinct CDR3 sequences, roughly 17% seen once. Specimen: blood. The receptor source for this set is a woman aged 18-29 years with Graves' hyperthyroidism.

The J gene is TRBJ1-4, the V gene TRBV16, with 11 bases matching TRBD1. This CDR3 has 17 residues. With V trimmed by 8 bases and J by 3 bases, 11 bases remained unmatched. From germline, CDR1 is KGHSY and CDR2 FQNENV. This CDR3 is CASGDTGTGGSNEKLFF. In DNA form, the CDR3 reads TGTGCCAGCGGCGACACCGGGACAGGGGGTTCTAATGAAAAACTGTTTTTT.

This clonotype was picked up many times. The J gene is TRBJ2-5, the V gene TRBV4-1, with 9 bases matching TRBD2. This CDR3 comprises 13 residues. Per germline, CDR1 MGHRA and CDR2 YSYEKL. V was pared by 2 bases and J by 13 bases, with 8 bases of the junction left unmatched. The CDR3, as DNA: TGCGCCAGCAGCCAAAGGGAGGGGACTAGCCTGTACTTC. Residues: CASSQREGTSLYF.

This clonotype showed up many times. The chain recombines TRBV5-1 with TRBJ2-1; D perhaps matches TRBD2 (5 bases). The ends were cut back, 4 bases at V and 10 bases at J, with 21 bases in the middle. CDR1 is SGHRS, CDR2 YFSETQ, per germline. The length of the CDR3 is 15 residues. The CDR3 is CASSRESRPLVEQFF. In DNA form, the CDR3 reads TGCGCCAGCAGCAGGGAGTCGCGGCCCCTGGTGGAGCAGTTCTTC.

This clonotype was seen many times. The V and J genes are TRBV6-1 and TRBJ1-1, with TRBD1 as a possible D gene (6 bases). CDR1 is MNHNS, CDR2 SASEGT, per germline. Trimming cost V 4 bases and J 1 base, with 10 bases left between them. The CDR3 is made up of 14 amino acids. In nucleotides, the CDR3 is TGTGCCAGCAGTGTGGCAGGGGAGAACACTGAAGCTTTCTTT. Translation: CASSVAGENTEAFF.

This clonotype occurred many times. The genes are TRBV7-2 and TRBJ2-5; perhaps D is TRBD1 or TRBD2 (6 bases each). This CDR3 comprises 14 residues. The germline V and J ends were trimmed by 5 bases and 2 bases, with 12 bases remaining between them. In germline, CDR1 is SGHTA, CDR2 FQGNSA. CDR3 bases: TGTGCCAGCAGCCTAGGGGGGTTGCAAGAGACCCAGTACTTC. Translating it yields CASSLGGLQETQYF.

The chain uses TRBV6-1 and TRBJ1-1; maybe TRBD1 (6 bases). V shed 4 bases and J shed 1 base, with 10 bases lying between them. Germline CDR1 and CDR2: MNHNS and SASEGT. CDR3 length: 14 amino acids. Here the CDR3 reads CASSVFRGNTEAFF. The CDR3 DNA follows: TGTGCCAGCAGTGTATTCAGGGGGAACACTGAAGCTTTCTTT.

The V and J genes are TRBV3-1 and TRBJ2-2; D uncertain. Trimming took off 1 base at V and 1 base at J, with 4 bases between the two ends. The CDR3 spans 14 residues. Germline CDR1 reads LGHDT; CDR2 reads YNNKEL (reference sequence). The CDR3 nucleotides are TGTGCCAGCAGCCAAGTCCAGAACACCGGGGAGCTGTTTTTT. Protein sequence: CASSQVQNTGELFF.

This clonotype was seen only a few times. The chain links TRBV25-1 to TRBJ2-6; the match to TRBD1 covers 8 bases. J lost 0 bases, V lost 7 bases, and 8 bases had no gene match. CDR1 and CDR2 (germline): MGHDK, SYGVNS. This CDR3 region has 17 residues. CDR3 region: CASKGDRSRSGANVLTF. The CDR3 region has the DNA TGTGCCAGCAAGGGGGACAGGTCCCGCTCTGGGGCCAACGTCCTGACTTTC.

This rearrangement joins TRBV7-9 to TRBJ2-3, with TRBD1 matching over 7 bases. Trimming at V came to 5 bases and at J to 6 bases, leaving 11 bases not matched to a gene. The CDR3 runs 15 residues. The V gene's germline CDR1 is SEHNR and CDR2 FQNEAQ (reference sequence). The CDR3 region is CASSLDPLRGDTQYF. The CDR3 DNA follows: TGTGCCAGCAGCCTGGACCCCCTCAGGGGGGATACGCAGTATTTT. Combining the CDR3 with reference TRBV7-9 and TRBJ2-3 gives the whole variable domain DTGVSQNPRHKITKRGQNVTFRCDPISEHNRLYWYRQTLGQGPEFLTYFQNEAQLEKSRLLSDRFSAERPKGSFSTLEIQRTEQGDSAMYLCASSLDPLRGDTQYFGPGTRLTVL.

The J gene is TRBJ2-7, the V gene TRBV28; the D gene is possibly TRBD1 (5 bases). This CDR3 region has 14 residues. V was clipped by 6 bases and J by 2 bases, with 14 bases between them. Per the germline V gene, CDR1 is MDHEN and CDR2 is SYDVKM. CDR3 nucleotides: TGTGCCAGCAGGGGGCAGGGATGGGCCTACGAGCAGTACTTC. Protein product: CASRGQGWAYEQYF.

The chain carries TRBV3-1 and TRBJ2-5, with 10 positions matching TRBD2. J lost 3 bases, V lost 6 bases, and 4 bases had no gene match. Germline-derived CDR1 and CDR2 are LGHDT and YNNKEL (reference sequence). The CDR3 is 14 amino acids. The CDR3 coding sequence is TGTGCCAGCAGTCTAGCGGGAGTGAAAGAGACCCAGTACTTC. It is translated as CASSLAGVKETQYF.

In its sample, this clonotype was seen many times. DNA for the CDR3: TGTGCCAGCAGCAGGCGGACAGGGAGGAACACTGAAGCTTTCTTT. This translates into CASSRRTGRNTEAFF. V is TRBV5-6 and J is TRBJ1-1; 8 nucleotides line up with TRBD1. Per the germline V gene, CDR1 is SGHDT and CDR2 is YYEEEE. After removal of 4 bases from V and 1 base from J, the junction contained 6 bases not matched to a gene. The CDR3 runs 15 residues.

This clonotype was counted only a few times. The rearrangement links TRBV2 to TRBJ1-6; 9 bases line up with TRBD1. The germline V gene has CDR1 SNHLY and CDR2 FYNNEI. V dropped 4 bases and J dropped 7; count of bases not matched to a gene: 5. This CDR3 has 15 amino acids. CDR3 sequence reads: CASSARTGENSPLHF. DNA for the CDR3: TGTGCCAGCAGTGCCCGGACAGGGGAAAATTCACCCCTCCACTTT.

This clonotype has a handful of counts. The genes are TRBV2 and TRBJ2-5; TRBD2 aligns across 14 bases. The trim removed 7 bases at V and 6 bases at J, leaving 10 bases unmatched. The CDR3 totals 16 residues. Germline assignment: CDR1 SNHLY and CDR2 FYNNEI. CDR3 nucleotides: TGTGCCAGCAATCCGGGACTAGCGGGAGAAATGAAGACCCAGTACTTC. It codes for CASNPGLAGEMKTQYF.

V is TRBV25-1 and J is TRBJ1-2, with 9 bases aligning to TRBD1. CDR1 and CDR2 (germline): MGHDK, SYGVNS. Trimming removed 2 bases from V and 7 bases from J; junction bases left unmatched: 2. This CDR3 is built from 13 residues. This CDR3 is CASSERQGGGYTF. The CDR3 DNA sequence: TGTGCCAGCAGTGAACGACAGGGGGGTGGCTACACCTTC.

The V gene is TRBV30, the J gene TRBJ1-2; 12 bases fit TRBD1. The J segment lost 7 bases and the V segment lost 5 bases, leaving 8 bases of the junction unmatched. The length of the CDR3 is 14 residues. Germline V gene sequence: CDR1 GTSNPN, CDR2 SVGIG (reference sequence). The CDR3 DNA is TGTGCCTGGGAAATACCGGGACAGGGGGCTGGCTACACCTTC. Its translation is CAWEIPGQGAGYTF.

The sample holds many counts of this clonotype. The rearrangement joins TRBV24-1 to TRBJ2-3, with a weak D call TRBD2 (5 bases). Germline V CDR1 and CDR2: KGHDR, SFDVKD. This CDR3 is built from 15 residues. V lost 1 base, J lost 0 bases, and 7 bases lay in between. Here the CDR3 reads CATSDFGSSTDTQYF. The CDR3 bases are TGTGCCACCAGTGATTTTGGGAGCAGCACAGATACGCAGTATTTT.

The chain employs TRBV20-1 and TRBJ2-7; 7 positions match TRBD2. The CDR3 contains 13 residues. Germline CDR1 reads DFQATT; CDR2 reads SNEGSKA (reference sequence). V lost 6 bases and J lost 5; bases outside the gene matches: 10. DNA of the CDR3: TGCAGTGCCCAGAAATATCTAGCGGACGAGCAGTACTTC. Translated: CSAQKYLADEQYF.

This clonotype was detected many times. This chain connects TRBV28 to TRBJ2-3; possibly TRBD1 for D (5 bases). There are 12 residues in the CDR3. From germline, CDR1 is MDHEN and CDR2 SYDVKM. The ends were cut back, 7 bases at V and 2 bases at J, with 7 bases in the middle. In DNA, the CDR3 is TGTGCCAGCACAGGGTTCACAGATACGCAGTATTTT. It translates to CASTGFTDTQYF. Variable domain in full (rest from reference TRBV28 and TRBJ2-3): DVKVTQSSRYLVKRTGEKVFLECVQDMDHENMFWYRQDPGLGLRLIYFSYDVKMKEKGDIPEGYSVSREKKERFSLILESASTNQTSMYLCASTGFTDTQYFGPGTRLTVL.

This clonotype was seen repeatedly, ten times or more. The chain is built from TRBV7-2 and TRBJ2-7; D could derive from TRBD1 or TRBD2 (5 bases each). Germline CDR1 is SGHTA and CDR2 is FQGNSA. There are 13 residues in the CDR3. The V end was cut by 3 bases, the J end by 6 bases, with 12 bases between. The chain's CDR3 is CASSLGVVTEQYF. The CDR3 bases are TGTGCCAGCAGCTTGGGGGTTGTAACCGAGCAGTACTTC.

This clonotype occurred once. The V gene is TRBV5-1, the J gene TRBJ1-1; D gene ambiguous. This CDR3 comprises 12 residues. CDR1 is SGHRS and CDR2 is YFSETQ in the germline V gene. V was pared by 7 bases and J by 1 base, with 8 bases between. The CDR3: CASQEANTEAFF. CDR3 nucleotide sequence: TGCGCCAGCCAGGAGGCGAACACTGAAGCTTTCTTT.

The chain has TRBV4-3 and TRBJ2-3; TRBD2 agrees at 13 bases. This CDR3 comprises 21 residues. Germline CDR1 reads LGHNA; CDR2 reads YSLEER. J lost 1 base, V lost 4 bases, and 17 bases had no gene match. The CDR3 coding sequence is TGCGCCAGCAGCCTAGCAGCCCCGGGACTAGCGGGGAGCGGGCGCACAGATACGCAGTATTTT. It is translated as CASSLAAPGLAGSGRTDTQYF.

The CDR3, as DNA: TGTGCCAGCAGCTTAGAAGTACGGGGGGGGGATGGCTACACCTTC. It yields the protein CASSLEVRGGDGYTF. The V and J genes are TRBV11-2 and TRBJ1-2; TRBD1 is a possible D gene (5 bases). V dropped 0 bases and J dropped 6 bases, with 14 bases sitting between them. Per the germline V gene, CDR1 is SGHAT and CDR2 is FQNNGV. This CDR3 is built from 15 residues.

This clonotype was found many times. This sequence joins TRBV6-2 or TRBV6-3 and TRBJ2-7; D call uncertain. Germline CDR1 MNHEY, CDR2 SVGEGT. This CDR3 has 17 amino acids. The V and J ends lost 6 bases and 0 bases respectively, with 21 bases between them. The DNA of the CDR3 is TGTGCCAGCAGCCCAATTTTCCTGTTGGAACACTCCTACGAGCAGTACTTC. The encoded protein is CASSPIFLLEHSYEQYF.

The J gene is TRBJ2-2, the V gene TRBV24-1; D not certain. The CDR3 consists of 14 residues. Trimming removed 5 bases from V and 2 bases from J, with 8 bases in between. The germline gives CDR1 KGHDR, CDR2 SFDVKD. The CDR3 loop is CATSGQTNTGELFF. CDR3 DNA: TGTGCCACCAGTGGCCAGACTAACACCGGGGAGCTGTTTTTT.

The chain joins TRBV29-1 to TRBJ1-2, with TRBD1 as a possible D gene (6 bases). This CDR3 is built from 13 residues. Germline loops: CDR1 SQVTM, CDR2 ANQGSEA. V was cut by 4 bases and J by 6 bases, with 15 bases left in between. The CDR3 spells CSVAPLQGNGYTF. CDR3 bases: TGCAGCGTTGCCCCTCTACAGGGTAATGGCTACACCTTC.

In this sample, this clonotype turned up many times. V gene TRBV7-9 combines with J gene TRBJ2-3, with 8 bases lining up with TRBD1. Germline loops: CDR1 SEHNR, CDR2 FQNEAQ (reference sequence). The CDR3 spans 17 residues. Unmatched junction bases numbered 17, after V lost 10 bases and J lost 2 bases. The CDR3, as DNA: TGTGCCATTCCAACGAGGGAAGGCAGGGGGCACACAGATACGCAGTATTTT. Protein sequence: CAIPTREGRGHTDTQYF.

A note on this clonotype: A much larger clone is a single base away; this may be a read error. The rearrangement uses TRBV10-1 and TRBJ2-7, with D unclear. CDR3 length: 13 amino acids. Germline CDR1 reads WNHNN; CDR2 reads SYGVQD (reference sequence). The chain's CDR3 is CVSSESFGNEQYF. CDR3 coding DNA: TGCGTCAGCAGTGAGTCGTTTGGGAACGAGCAGTACTTC.

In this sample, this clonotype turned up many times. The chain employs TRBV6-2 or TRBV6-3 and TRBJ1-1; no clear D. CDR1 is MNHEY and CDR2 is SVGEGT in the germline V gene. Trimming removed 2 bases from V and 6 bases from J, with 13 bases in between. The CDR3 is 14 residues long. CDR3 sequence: CASSYGQVASEAFF. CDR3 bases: TGTGCCAGCAGTTACGGGCAGGTAGCGTCTGAAGCTTTCTTT.

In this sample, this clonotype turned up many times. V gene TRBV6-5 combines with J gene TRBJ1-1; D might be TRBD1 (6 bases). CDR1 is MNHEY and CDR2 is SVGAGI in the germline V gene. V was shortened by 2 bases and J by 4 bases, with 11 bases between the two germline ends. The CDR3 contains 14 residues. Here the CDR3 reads CASSYQGGGTEAFF. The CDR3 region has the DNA TGTGCCAGCAGTTACCAGGGAGGGGGCACTGAAGCTTTCTTT.

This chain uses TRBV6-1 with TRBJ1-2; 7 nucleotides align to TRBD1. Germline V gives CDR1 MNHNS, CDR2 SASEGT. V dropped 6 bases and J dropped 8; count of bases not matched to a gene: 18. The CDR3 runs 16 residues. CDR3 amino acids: CASSVGVAGGLKGYTF. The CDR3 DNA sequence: TGTGCCAGCAGCGTCGGAGTGGCAGGGGGTTTAAAAGGCTACACCTTC.

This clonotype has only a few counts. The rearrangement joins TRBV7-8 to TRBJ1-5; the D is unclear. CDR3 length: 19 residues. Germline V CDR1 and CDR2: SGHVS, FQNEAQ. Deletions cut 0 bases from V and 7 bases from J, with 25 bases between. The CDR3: CASSLAVFGGDSFGQPQHF. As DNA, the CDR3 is TGTGCCAGCAGCTTAGCTGTCTTCGGTGGGGATTCCTTTGGACAGCCCCAGCATTTT.